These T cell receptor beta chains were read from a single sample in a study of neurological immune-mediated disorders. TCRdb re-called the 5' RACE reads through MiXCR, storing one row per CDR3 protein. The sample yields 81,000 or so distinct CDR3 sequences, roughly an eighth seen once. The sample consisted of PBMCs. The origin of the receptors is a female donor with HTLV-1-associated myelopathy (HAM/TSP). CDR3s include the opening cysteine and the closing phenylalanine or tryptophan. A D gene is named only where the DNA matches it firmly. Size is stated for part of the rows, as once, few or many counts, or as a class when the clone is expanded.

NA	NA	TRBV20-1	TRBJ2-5	TGCAGTGCTTGGGGGGGGCCTCACGAGACCCAGTACTTC	CSAWGGPHETQYF
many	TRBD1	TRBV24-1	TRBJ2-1	TGTGCCACCAGTGATTATGTCGTGAACTCCGGGACAGGGTCCTACAATGAGCAGTTCTTC	CATSDYVVNSGTGSYNEQFF
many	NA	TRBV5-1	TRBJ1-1	TGCGCCAGCAGCTTGGAAGTGGGGCGATCCACTGAAGCTTTCTTT	CASSLEVGRSTEAFF
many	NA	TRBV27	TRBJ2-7	TGTGCCAGCAGTTTATCCCTTAGGGGGAACGAGCAGTACTTC	CASSLSLRGNEQYF
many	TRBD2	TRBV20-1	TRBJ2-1	TGCAGTGCGCCGAGGGTTGCGGGGGTTGAGCAGTTCTTC	CSAPRVAGVEQFF
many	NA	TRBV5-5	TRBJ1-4	TGTGCCAGCAGCCCCGACACTAATGAAAAACTGTTTTTT	CASSPDTNEKLFF
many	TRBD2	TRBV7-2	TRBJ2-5	TGTGCCAGCAGCTTTCAGCGGGGGGGTGGGGAGACCCAGTACTTC	CASSFQRGGGETQYF
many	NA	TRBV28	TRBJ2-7	TGTGCCAGCAGTTTATCAGAGCTTCTGAGCGGAGAATACGAGCAGTACTTC	CASSLSELLSGEYEQYF
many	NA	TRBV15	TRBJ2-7	TGTGCCACCTCGGAGGGGGACGGGACTTCCTACGAGCAGTACTTC	CATSEGDGTSYEQYF
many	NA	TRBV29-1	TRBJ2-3	TGCAGCGTTGCCTTAGGAGGCACAGATACGCAGTATTTT	CSVALGGTDTQYF